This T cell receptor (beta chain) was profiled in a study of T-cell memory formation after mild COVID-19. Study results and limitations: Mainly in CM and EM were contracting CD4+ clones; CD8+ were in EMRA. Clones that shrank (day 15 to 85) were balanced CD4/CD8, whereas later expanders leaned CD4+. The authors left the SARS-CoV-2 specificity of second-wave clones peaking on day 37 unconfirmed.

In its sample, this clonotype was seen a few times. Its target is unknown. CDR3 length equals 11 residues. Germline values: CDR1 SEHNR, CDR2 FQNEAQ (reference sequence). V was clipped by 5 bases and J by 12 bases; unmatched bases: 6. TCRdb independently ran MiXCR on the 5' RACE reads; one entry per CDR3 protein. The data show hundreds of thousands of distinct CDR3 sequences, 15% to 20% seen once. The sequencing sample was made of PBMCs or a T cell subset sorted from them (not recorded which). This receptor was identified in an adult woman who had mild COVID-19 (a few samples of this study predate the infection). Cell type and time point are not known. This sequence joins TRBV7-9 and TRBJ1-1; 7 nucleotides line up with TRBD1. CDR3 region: CASSPTGATFF. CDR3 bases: TGTGCCAGCAGCCCTACAGGGGCGACTTTCTTT.